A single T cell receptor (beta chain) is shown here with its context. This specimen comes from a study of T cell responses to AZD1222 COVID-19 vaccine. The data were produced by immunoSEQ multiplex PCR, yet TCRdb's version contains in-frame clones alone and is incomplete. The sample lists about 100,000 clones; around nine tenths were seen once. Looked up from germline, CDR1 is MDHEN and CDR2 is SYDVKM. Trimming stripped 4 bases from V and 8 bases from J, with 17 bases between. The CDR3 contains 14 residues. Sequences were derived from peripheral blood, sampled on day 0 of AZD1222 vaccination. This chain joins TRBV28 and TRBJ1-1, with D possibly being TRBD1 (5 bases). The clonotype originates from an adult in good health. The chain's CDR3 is CASSSPGGTSEAFF. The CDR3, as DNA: TGTGCCAGCAGTTCCCCTGGGGGGACTTCCGAAGCTTTCTTT.